The clone carrying this TCR beta chain appeared many times. The record originates from a study of T-cell memory formation after mild COVID-19. TCRdb processed the 5' RACE reads anew with MiXCR; each CDR3 protein has one entry. Found here are around 300,000 distinct CDR3 sequences, roughly 8% of them singletons; the top ten hold roughly 23%. Source material: PBMCs or a T cell subset sorted from them (not recorded which). This sequence originates from a young man who had mild COVID-19 (a few samples of this study predate the infection). Cell type and time point are not known.

The CDR3 loop reads CASSLDRLSYEQYF. Here the CDR3 DNA reads TGCGCCAGCAGCTTGGACAGGCTTTCCTACGAGCAGTACTTC. The chain employs TRBV5-1 and TRBJ2-7; TRBD1 might be the D (5 bases). CDR3 length: 14 amino acids. The germline V gene encodes CDR1 SGHRS and CDR2 YFSETQ. V lost 0 bases, J lost 1 base, and 8 bases lay in between.